Many counts were recorded for the clone carrying this TCR beta chain. The antigen remains undetermined. This record comes from a study of T cells in Graves' hyperthyroidism and ophthalmopathy. Findings and caveats of the study: It was a median roughly six months before onset that the model predicted ophthalmopathy. Appearing also in blood were most of the thyroid clonotypes expanded above 0.001.

RNA transcripts gave rise to amplified TCR beta CDR3 regions. During a first-round RT-PCR of the TCR CDR3, the HTBI primer set was used. A single record per CDR3 protein comes from TCRdb applying MiXCR to the multiplex PCR reads. There are about 350,000 distinct CDR3 sequences in the sample; 13% to 15% occur only once, and around 20% lies in the top ten. Germline V gives CDR1 DFQATT, CDR2 SNEGSKA (reference sequence). The CDR3 loop spans 13 amino acids. Trimming took 6 bases from V and 2 from J; bases not matched to a gene: 6. Exclusion followed for patients with uncontrolled infection, other autoimmune disease, pregnancy or lactation.

The chain is built from TRBV20-1 and TRBJ2-5, with 7 positions matching TRBD2. Material: blood. The receptor comes from a woman aged 55-75 years with Graves' ophthalmopathy. The CDR3 sequence: CSASPGLQETQYF. In nucleotides, the CDR3 is TGCAGTGCCAGCCCGGGACTACAAGAGACCCAGTACTTC.